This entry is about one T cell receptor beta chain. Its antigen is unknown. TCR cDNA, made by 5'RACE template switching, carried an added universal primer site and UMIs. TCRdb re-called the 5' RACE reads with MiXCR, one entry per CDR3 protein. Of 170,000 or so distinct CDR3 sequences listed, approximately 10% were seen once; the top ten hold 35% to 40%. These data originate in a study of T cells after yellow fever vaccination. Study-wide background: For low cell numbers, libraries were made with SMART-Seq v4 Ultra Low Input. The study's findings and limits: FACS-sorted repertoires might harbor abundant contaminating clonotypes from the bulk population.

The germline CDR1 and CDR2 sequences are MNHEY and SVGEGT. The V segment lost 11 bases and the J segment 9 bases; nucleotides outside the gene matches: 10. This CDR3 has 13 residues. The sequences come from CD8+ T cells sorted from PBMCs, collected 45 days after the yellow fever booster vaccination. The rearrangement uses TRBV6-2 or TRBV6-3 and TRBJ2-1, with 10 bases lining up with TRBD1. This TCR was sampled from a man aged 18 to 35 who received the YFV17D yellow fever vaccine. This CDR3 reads CAGAGTGAAEQFF. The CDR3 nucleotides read TGTGCCGGAGCCGGGACAGGGGCTGCTGAGCAGTTCTTC.